What follows describes a single T cell receptor beta chain. The record originates from a study of T cell changes during pregnancy in multiple sclerosis. The table came from immunoSEQ multiplex PCR; TCRdb's copy has only in-frame clones and leaves some out. This table has around 56,000 clones, 90% appearing once. The ends were cut back, 3 bases at V and 1 base at J, with 10 bases in the middle. Germline CDR1 reads MNHEY; CDR2 reads SMNVEV (reference sequence). The CDR3 contains 16 residues. The specimen comprised peripheral blood, sampled in the first trimester of pregnancy. The clonotype originates from a female donor in good health, enrolled as a control in a pregnancy study. V and J are TRBV27 and TRBJ2-6; D is possibly TRBD2 (5 bases). CDR3 DNA: TGTGCCAGCAGTTTCTGGTCGGGATCTGGGGCCAACGTCCTGACTTTC. It translates to CASSFWSGSGANVLTF.